The T cell receptor beta chain described here comes from a study of Ad26.COV2.S vaccination and SARS-CoV-2 variants. Treatment in this sample: roughly 19 received Ad26.COV2.S at low or high dose, single or two shots; five or six received placebo; per-sample allocation not given. Vaccine and placebo recipients were sampled on day 63 after the first injection. Expression of Wuhan-strain SARS-CoV-2 spike came from the Ad26 vector that formed the vaccine. Some clones are missing from TCRdb's copy, which holds only in-frame ones; the method was immunoSEQ multiplex PCR. In the table there are 300,000 to 400,000 clones, around four fifths of which are singletons. The receptor comes from a person between 18 and 60 years old who received the Ad26.COV2.S COVID-19 vaccine or a placebo. Sequences were derived from peripheral blood, sampled in a trial of Ad26.COV2.S vaccine versus placebo.

The CDR3 protein is CASSPRPTGTGGSPLHF. In DNA form, the CDR3 reads TGTGCCAGCTCACCACGCCCAACCGGGACAGGGGGTTCACCCCTCCACTTT. V is TRBV18 and J is TRBJ1-6, with 11 positions matching TRBD1. CDR1 is KGHSH, CDR2 LQKENI, per germline. J was trimmed by 9 bases and V by 1 base; bases with no gene match: 8. The CDR3 has 17 amino acids.